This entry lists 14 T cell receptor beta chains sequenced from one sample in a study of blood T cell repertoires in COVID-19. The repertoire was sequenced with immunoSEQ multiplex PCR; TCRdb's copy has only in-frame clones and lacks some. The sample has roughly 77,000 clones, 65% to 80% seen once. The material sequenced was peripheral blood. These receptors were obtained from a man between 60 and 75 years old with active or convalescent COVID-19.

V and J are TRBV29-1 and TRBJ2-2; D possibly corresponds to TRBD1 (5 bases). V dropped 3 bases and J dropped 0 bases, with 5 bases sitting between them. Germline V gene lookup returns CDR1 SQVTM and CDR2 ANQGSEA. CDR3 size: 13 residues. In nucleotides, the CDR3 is TGCAGCGTTGACAGGGCGAACACCGGGGAGCTGTTTTTT. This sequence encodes CSVDRANTGELFF.

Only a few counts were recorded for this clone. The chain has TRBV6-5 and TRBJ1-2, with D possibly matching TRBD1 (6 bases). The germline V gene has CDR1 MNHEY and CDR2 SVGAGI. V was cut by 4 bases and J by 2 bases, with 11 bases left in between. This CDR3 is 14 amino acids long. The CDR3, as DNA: TGTGCCAGCAGTTTGACAGGACCCAACTATGGCTACACCTTC. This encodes CASSLTGPNYGYTF.

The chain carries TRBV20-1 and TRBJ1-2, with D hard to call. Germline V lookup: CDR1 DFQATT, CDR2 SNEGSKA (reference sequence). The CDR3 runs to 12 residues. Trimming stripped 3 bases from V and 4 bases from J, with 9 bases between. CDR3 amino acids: CSASSGSYGYTF. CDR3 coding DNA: TGCAGTGCTAGTTCAGGCAGCTATGGCTACACCTTC.

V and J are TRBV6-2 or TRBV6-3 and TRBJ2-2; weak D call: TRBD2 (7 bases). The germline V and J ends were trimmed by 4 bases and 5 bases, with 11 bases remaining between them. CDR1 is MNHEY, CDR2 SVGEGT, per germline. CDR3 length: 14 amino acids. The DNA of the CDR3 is TGTGCCAGCAGTTGGGGGCGGGGGACCGGGGAGCTGTTTTTT. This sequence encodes CASSWGRGTGELFF.

Here the CDR3 reads CASSPHLGTGSSNYGYTF. The CDR3 DNA is TGTGCCAGCAGTCCTCACCTAGGGACAGGGAGTTCTAACTATGGCTACACCTTC. This chain connects TRBV28 to TRBJ1-2, with 9 positions matching TRBD1. CDR1 and CDR2 (germline): MDHEN, SYDVKM. Trimming at V came to 5 bases and at J to 0 bases, leaving 13 bases not matched to a gene. The CDR3 is 18 amino acids.

The CDR3 spells CASSFGRGGELFF. The CDR3 coding sequence is TGTGCCAGCAGTTTCGGGAGGGGCGGGGAGCTGTTTTTT. The chain recombines TRBV11-2 with TRBJ2-2; TRBD2 matches at 8 bases. J lost 7 bases, V lost 6 bases, and 4 bases had no gene match. There are 13 residues in the CDR3. Germline lookup yields CDR1 SGHAT and CDR2 FQNNGV. Combining the CDR3 with reference TRBV11-2 and TRBJ2-2 gives the whole variable domain EAGVAQSPRYKIIEKRQSVAFWCNPISGHATLYWYQQILGQGPKLLIQFQNNGVVDDSQLPKDRFSAERLKGVDSTLKIQPAKLEDSAVYLCASSFGRGGELFFGEGSRLTVL.

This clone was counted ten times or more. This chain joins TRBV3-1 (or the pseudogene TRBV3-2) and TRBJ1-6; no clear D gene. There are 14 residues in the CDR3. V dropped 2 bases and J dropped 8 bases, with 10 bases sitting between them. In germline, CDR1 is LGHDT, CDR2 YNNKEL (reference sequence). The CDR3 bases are TGTGCCAGCAGCCAATCTTCAGCGTATTCACCCCTCCACTTT. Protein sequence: CASSQSSAYSPLHF.

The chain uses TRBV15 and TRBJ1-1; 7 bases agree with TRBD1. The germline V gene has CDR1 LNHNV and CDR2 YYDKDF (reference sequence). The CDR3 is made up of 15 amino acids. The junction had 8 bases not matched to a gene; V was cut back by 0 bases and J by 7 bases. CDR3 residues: CATSRDRSQGVEAFF. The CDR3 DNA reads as TGTGCCACCAGCAGAGATCGGTCCCAGGGGGTTGAAGCTTTCTTT. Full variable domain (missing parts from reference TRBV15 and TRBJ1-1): DAMVIQNPRYQVTQFGKPVTLSCSQTLNHNVMYWYQQKSSQAPKLLFHYYDKDFNNEADTPDNFQSRRPNTSFCFLDIRSPGLGDTAMYLCATSRDRSQGVEAFFGQGTRLTVV.

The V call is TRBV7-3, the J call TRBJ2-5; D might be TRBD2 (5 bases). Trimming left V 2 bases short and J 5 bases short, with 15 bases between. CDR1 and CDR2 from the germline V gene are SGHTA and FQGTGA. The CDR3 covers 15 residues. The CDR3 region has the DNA TGTGCCAGCAGCTTACAGCCCGGGCTAGCCGAGACCCAGTACTTC. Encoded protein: CASSLQPGLAETQYF.

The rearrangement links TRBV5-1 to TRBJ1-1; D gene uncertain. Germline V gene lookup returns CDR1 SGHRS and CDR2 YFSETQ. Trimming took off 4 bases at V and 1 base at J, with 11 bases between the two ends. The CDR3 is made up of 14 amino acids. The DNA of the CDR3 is TGCGCCAGCAGCCTGAGAGGAAGGAACACTGAAGCTTTCTTT. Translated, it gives CASSLRGRNTEAFF.

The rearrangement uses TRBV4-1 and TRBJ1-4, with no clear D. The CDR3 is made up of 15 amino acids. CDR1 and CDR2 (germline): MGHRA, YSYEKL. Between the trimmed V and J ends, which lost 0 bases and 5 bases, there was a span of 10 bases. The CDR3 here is CASSQDTAVNEKLFF. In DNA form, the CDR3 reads TGCGCCAGCAGCCAAGATACAGCCGTAAATGAAAAACTGTTTTTT.

CDR3 in amino acids: CASSLEQAAYEQYF. CDR3 in DNA: TGCGCCAGCAGCTTGGAACAGGCAGCCTACGAGCAGTACTTC. The chain links TRBV5-1 to TRBJ2-7; perhaps TRBD1 as D (5 bases). CDR1 SGHRS and CDR2 YFSETQ come from the germline V gene. The V gene lost 0 bases and the J gene lost 2 bases, with 9 bases spanning the gap. The CDR3 contains 14 residues.

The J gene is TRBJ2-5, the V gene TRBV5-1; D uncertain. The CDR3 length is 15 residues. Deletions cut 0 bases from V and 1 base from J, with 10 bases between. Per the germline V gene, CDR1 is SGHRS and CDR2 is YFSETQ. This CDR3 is CASSLAAQSQETQYF. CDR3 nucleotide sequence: TGCGCCAGCAGCTTGGCCGCTCAGTCCCAAGAGACCCAGTACTTC.

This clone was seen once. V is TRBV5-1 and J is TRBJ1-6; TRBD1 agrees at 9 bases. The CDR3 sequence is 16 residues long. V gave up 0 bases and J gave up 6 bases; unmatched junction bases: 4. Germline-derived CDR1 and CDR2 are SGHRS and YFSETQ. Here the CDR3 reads CASSLETGGRNSPLHF. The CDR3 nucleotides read TGCGCCAGCAGCTTGGAAACAGGGGGCCGTAATTCACCCCTCCACTTT. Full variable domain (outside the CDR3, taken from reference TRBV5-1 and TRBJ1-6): KAGVTQTPRYLIKTRGQQVTLSCSPISGHRSVSWYQQTPGQGLQFLFEYFSETQRNKGNFPGRFSGRQFSNSRSEMNVSTLELGDSALYLCASSLETGGRNSPLHFGNGTRLTVT.